A single sample gave rise to the 11 T cell receptor beta chains below, sequenced in a study of blood T cell repertoires in COVID-19. The assay was immunoSEQ multiplex PCR, and TCRdb's table has in-frame clones only and misses some. This table has more than 50,000 clones, about three quarters appearing once. Sample: peripheral blood. The receptors derive from a woman aged 80 or over with acute or convalescent COVID-19.

For the CDR3, the DNA is TGCGCCAGCAGCTCCGGACAGACCACGGAAGGTGAAAAACTGTTTTTT. This codes for CASSSGQTTEGEKLFF. The chain recombines TRBV5-1 with TRBJ1-4; D might be TRBD1 (6 bases). Germline V CDR1 and CDR2: SGHRS, YFSETQ. The ends were cut back, 3 bases at V and 7 bases at J, with 19 bases in the middle. The CDR3 is made up of 16 amino acids.

The rearrangement uses TRBV15 and TRBJ1-1; D may be TRBD1 (6 bases). Per the germline V gene, CDR1 is LNHNV and CDR2 is YYDKDF (reference sequence). The CDR3 loop spans 15 amino acids. With 3 bases removed from V and 5 bases from J, the gap between germline ends came to 16 bases. This chain's CDR3 is CATSRLTGLMTEAFF. CDR3 nucleotides: TGTGCCACCAGCAGGCTTACAGGGCTCATGACTGAAGCTTTCTTT.

The chain employs TRBV28 and TRBJ2-1; 8 nucleotides line up with TRBD2. Trimming took 9 bases from V and 0 from J; bases not matched to a gene: 19. Germline V gene data show CDR1 as MDHEN and CDR2 as SYDVKM. The CDR3 loop spans 19 amino acids. As DNA, the CDR3 is TGTGCCAGTAAACGAGGAGCGGGAGTGTTATATAGCTCCTACAATGAGCAGTTCTTC. Amino acid sequence: CASKRGAGVLYSSYNEQFF.

The V call is TRBV19, the J call TRBJ2-5, with a possible D match to TRBD1 (5 bases). Germline V gene data show CDR1 as LNHDA and CDR2 as SQIVND (reference sequence). Trimming took off 5 bases at V and 7 bases at J, with 26 bases between the two ends. The CDR3 has 17 amino acids. The CDR3 sequence is CASSGTVRAGFVGTQYF. CDR3 in DNA: TGTGCCAGTAGTGGAACTGTAAGAGCAGGGTTTGTCGGGACCCAGTACTTC.

The table lists this clone with a count of one. Distinct nucleotide sequences in the sample also encode this CDR3. This chain joins TRBV2 and TRBJ1-5, with D perhaps matching TRBD1 (5 bases). The germline V gene encodes CDR1 SNHLY and CDR2 FYNNEI. V was pared by 6 bases and J by 9 bases, with 12 bases between. The CDR3 has 12 amino acids. CDR3 sequence reads: CASRGQAGPQHF. CDR3 nucleotide sequence: TGTGCCAGCAGAGGACAAGCCGGGCCCCAGCATTTT.

The rearrangement joins TRBV2 to TRBJ2-7; tentatively, D is TRBD2 (5 bases). The ends were cut back, 8 bases at V and 2 bases at J, with 16 bases in the middle. CDR3 length equals 14 residues. Per germline, CDR1 SNHLY and CDR2 FYNNEI. Here the CDR3 DNA reads TGTGCCAGCCAGGCCCGGGGTGTTACCTACGAGCAGTACTTC. Protein product: CASQARGVTYEQYF.

The V and J genes are TRBV14 and TRBJ2-3; tentative D call: TRBD1 (6 bases). The CDR3 is made up of 21 amino acids. Germline loops: CDR1 SGHDN, CDR2 FVKESK. The V and J ends lost 1 base and 2 bases respectively, with 28 bases between them. The CDR3 region is CASSQAHLFGQIRRTTDTQYF. In DNA, the CDR3 is TGTGCCAGCAGCCAAGCTCATCTGTTTGGACAGATCAGAAGGACCACAGATACGCAGTATTTT. The full variable domain, in which reference TRBV14 and TRBJ2-3 provide the parts outside the CDR3, is EAGVTQFPSHSVIEKGQTVTLRCDPISGHDNLYWYRRVMGKEIKFLLHFVKESKQDESGMPNNRFLAERTGGTYSTLKVQPAELEDSGVYFCASSQAHLFGQIRRTTDTQYFGPGTRLTVL.

V and J are TRBV19 and TRBJ1-5; 7 positions agree with TRBD1. Germline CDR1 and CDR2: LNHDA and SQIVND (reference sequence). Trimming removed 7 bases from V and 4 bases from J; junction bases left unmatched: 10. This CDR3 has 15 amino acids. CDR3 loop: CASNSGTVWNQPQHF. The CDR3 region has the DNA TGTGCCAGTAACTCCGGGACAGTTTGGAATCAGCCCCAGCATTTT.

The chain recombines TRBV28 with TRBJ1-2; 8 bases fit TRBD1. V shed 3 bases, J shed 6 bases, and the junction held 6 bases outside the gene matches. Germline V gives CDR1 MDHEN, CDR2 SYDVKM. The CDR3 runs 14 residues. CDR3 sequence (DNA): TGTGCCAGCAGTTTTCAGGGGGCTCGTGATGGCTACACCTTC. It codes for CASSFQGARDGYTF.

The J gene is TRBJ2-1, the V gene TRBV18; possibly TRBD2 for D (7 bases). Germline CDR1 and CDR2: KGHSH and LQKENI. V shed 2 bases and J shed 4 bases, with 12 bases lying between them. The CDR3 extends over 15 amino acids. CDR3 amino acids: CASSPRGGLYNEQFF. In DNA form, the CDR3 reads TGTGCCAGCTCACCAAGGGGGGGACTATACAATGAGCAGTTCTTC.

The rearrangement uses TRBV6-2 or TRBV6-3 and TRBJ2-1; TRBD2 agrees at 10 bases. Germline V gene data show CDR1 as MNHEY and CDR2 as SVGEGT. The CDR3 loop spans 17 amino acids. Trimming removed 0 bases from V and 5 bases from J; junction bases left unmatched: 7. This CDR3 reads CASSYSASGSKNNEQFF. The CDR3 DNA is TGTGCCAGCAGTTACTCGGCTAGCGGGAGTAAAAACAATGAGCAGTTCTTC.